The entry below describes one TCR beta chain. What it binds is unknown. The sample originates from a study of T cell clonotyping in hematopoietic cell transplantation. Only in-frame clones appear in the TCRdb table, and some are missing; sequencing was by immunoSEQ multiplex PCR. Here the sample spans nearly 11,000 clones, about half being singletons. Germline V gene sequence: CDR1 MNHEY, CDR2 SVGAGI. This CDR3 is built from 13 residues. V was pared by 5 bases and J by 5 bases, with 2 bases of the junction left unmatched. Study outcomes and limitations: Recipient TCR diversity dropped after transplant; expanded clonotypes rose from day 30 to 180.

Samples: about 28 days before transplant, then days 30, 100 and 180 after. This sample comprised PBMCs, obtained 30 days after allogeneic stem cell transplant. This chain connects TRBV6-5 to TRBJ2-7, with 11 bases lining up with TRBD2. This receptor was taken from a male patient in his fifties who had an allogeneic stem cell transplant from an unrelated donor, so the T cells may come from the graft donor. Some clones in this sample may be carry-over from other donors' samples. As DNA, the CDR3 is TGTGCCAGCAGTCGTAGCGGGGGGGACGAGCAGTACTTC. This codes for CASSRSGGDEQYF.